This entry lists 28 T cell receptor beta chains sequenced from one sample in a study of blood T cell repertoires in COVID-19. Sequenced by immunoSEQ multiplex PCR; TCRdb stores in-frame clones only, minus some. Found here are about 140,000 clones, approximately 84% of them singletons; the top ten hold 3.5% to 4.5%. Sequencing was done on a sample of peripheral blood. These receptors came from a woman aged 55 to 70 with acute or convalescent COVID-19.

The chain recombines TRBV7-3 with TRBJ2-3; TRBD2 is a possible D gene (5 bases). The CDR3 loop spans 14 amino acids. Germline CDR1 SGHTA, CDR2 FQGTGA. V was shortened by 2 bases and J by 11 bases, with 17 bases between the two germline ends. CDR3 sequence: CASSLDPGNLRQYF. The CDR3 nucleotides read TGTGCCAGCAGCTTAGATCCGGGGAATTTGAGGCAGTATTTT.

This clone was seen a handful of times. The V and J genes are TRBV7-8 and TRBJ2-2; TRBD1 is a possible D gene (6 bases). From germline, CDR1 is SGHVS and CDR2 FQNEAQ. V gave up 2 bases and J gave up 5 bases, with 18 bases separating them. This CDR3 has 17 amino acids. The CDR3 sequence is CASSLRILIQGTGELFF. CDR3 DNA sequence: TGTGCCAGCAGCTTAAGGATATTGATCCAGGGGACCGGGGAGCTGTTTTTT.

The chain has TRBV27 and TRBJ2-1; 10 bases align to TRBD1. Germline lookup yields CDR1 MNHEY and CDR2 SMNVEV (reference sequence). Trimming took 4 bases from V and 4 from J; bases not matched to a gene: 10. This CDR3 spans 17 amino acids. DNA of the CDR3: TGTGCCAGCAGTTCTAGGTGGCGGGACAGGGGATACAATGAGCAGTTCTTC. The encoded protein is CASSSRWRDRGYNEQFF.

The chain combines TRBV27 with TRBJ2-7, with TRBD1 identical over 9 bases. The CDR3 runs to 16 residues. Trimming took 8 bases from V and 9 from J; bases not matched to a gene: 20. CDR1 is MNHEY and CDR2 is SMNVEV in the germline V gene (reference sequence). In nucleotides, the CDR3 is TGTGCCAGCGGACGAGGGTTGGGGACAGGGAGGTTTTGGCAGTACTTC. As protein: CASGRGLGTGRFWQYF.

The rearrangement links TRBV14 to TRBJ1-1; D remains ambiguous. Germline CDR1 and CDR2: SGHDN and FVKESK. V shed 4 bases and J shed 7 bases, with 13 bases lying between them. This CDR3 is built from 13 residues. The CDR3 reads CASSLHAPSEAFF. The CDR3 DNA follows: TGTGCCAGCAGCCTCCACGCACCTAGTGAAGCTTTCTTT.

This chain links TRBV5-1 with TRBJ2-1; the match to TRBD2 covers 14 bases. CDR3 length: 16 residues. Trimming at V came to 4 bases and at J to 9 bases, leaving 9 bases not matched to a gene. Germline V gives CDR1 SGHRS, CDR2 YFSETQ. The CDR3 sequence is CASSVRGLAGAGEQFF. In DNA, the CDR3 is TGCGCCAGCAGCGTCAGGGGACTAGCGGGAGCAGGTGAGCAGTTCTTC.

This chain connects TRBV5-5 to TRBJ1-5; a possible D gene is TRBD1 (6 bases). This CDR3 has 14 residues. CDR1 and CDR2 from the germline V gene are SGHKS and YYEKEE (reference sequence). Trimming removed 1 base from V and 5 bases from J, with 10 bases in between. CDR3 DNA: TGTGCCAGCAGCTTGTCCCCAGGGGATCAGCCCCAGCATTTT. As protein: CASSLSPGDQPQHF.

V is TRBV3-1 (or the pseudogene TRBV3-2) and J is TRBJ2-5; D is uncertain. This CDR3 has 12 residues. The V gene's germline CDR1 is LGHDT and CDR2 YNNKEL (reference sequence). The V gene lost 3 bases and the J gene lost 5 bases, with 7 bases spanning the gap. CDR3 in amino acids: CASSHSRETQYF. The CDR3 nucleotides read TGTGCCAGCAGCCACTCGCGCGAGACCCAGTACTTC.

This clone was picked up a small number of times. The rearrangement links TRBV24-1 to TRBJ2-5; 13 positions match TRBD2. Germline trimming cut 2 bases from V and 4 bases from J; bases unmatched to any gene: 0. This CDR3 region has 15 residues. Germline V gene data show CDR1 as KGHDR and CDR2 as SFDVKD. The chain's CDR3 is CATSDWTSGRETQYF. Here the CDR3 DNA reads TGTGCCACCAGTGATTGGACTAGCGGGAGAGAGACCCAGTACTTC.

The J gene is TRBJ2-3, the V gene TRBV11-3; 8 bases align to TRBD2. V shed 5 bases, J shed 8 bases, and the junction held 21 bases outside the gene matches. This CDR3 spans 18 amino acids. Germline-derived CDR1 and CDR2 are SGHNT and YENEEA. This CDR3 reads CASSPKPQSGSPHGTQYF. As DNA, the CDR3 is TGTGCCAGCAGCCCAAAACCTCAAAGCGGGAGCCCGCACGGTACGCAGTATTTT.

The V gene is TRBV28, the J gene TRBJ2-2, with TRBD2 matching over 11 bases. CDR1 MDHEN and CDR2 SYDVKM come from the germline V gene. After removal of 6 bases from V and 4 bases from J, the junction contained 7 bases not matched to a gene. CDR3 size: 16 residues. The CDR3 nucleotides are TGTGCCAGCAGAGTATATAGCGGGAGGGGCACCGGGGAGCTGTTTTTT. It codes for CASRVYSGRGTGELFF.

The chain combines TRBV5-4 with TRBJ1-2; 8 bases fit TRBD1. CDR3 length: 17 residues. The V gene end was trimmed by 3 bases and the J gene end by 1 base; junction bases not matched to a gene: 11. The germline V gene encodes CDR1 SGHNT and CDR2 YYREEE (reference sequence). DNA of the CDR3: TGTGCCAGCAGCTCGGGAGGCCAGGGGGCGGATAACTATGGCTACACCTTC. Its protein product is CASSSGGQGADNYGYTF. Looking up the rest from reference TRBV5-4 and TRBJ1-2 gives the full variable domain: ETGVTQSPTHLIKTRGQQVTLRCSSQSGHNTVSWYQQALGQGPQFIFQYYREEENGRGNFPPRFSGLQFPNYSSELNVNALELDDSALYLCASSSGGQGADNYGYTFGSGTRLTVV.

The V call is TRBV9, the J call TRBJ1-5, with 8 positions matching TRBD1. Germline values: CDR1 SGDLS, CDR2 YYNGEE. The CDR3 has 14 amino acids. V shed 3 bases, J shed 5 bases, and the junction held 4 bases outside the gene matches. CDR3 coding DNA: TGTGCCAGCAGCGGGGGGACAGGCCATCAGCCCCAGCATTTT. Translation gives CASSGGTGHQPQHF.

The CDR3 DNA reads TGTGCCACCCAGCCGGGACAGGTCTCTGGGGGCTACACCTTC. It is translated as CATQPGQVSGGYTF. The chain combines TRBV24-1 with TRBJ1-2; 8 bases map to TRBD1. Germline loops: CDR1 KGHDR, CDR2 SFDVKD. Losses at the gene ends were 9 bases for V and 8 bases for J; bases not matched to a gene: 13. The CDR3 runs 14 residues.

The genes are TRBV5-1 and TRBJ2-7, with D unclear. CDR3 size: 16 residues. From germline, CDR1 is SGHRS and CDR2 YFSETQ. Trimming removed 0 bases at V and 1 base at J, with 14 bases between. The CDR3 bases are TGCGCCAGCAGCTTGGCCAACCATATCGAGTCCTACGAGCAGTACTTC. As protein: CASSLANHIESYEQYF. Full variable domain (outside the CDR3, taken from reference TRBV5-1 and TRBJ2-7): KAGVTQTPRYLIKTRGQQVTLSCSPISGHRSVSWYQQTPGQGLQFLFEYFSETQRNKGNFPGRFSGRQFSNSRSEMNVSTLELGDSALYLCASSLANHIESYEQYFGPGTRLTVT.

This clone has a count of ten or more. The V call is TRBV5-4, the J call TRBJ1-1; D is undetermined. V was pared by 1 base and J by 5 bases, with 9 bases between. The CDR3 totals 13 residues. In germline, CDR1 is SGHNT, CDR2 YYREEE (reference sequence). The CDR3 reads CASSLSIETEAFF. Here the CDR3 DNA reads TGTGCCAGCAGCTTGTCTATTGAAACTGAAGCTTTCTTT.

This clone has a single count. The chain links TRBV3-1 (or the pseudogene TRBV3-2) to TRBJ1-1; possibly TRBD1 for D (6 bases). Trimming removed 7 bases from V and 0 bases from J, with 12 bases in between. This CDR3 contains 14 residues. Germline-derived CDR1 and CDR2 are LGHDT and YNNKEL (reference sequence). This chain's CDR3 is CASTTGHMNTEAFF. The DNA for the CDR3 is TGTGCCAGCACCACGGGACACATGAACACTGAAGCTTTCTTT.

This chain links TRBV28 with TRBJ2-2, with D perhaps matching TRBD2 (6 bases). The CDR3 sequence is 13 residues long. Trimming pared 11 bases from V and 1 base from J, leaving 11 bases between. CDR1 is MDHEN and CDR2 is SYDVKM in the germline V gene. CDR3: CAVRDLNTGELFF. CDR3 sequence (DNA): TGTGCCGTCCGGGACTTGAACACCGGGGAGCTGTTTTTT.

In this sample, this clone turned up a few times. The chain is built from TRBV6-6 and TRBJ2-7; 8 nucleotides align to TRBD1. The germline gives CDR1 MNHNY, CDR2 SVGAGI (reference sequence). The trim removed 4 bases at V and 2 bases at J, leaving 4 bases unmatched. The CDR3 loop spans 14 amino acids. Here the CDR3 reads CASSSRDRTYEQYF. The DNA for the CDR3 is TGTGCCAGCAGTTCCCGGGACAGGACCTACGAGCAGTACTTC.

This clone was found once. The genes are TRBV28 and TRBJ1-2; 11 bases are shared with TRBD1. CDR3 size: 13 residues. J lost 8 bases, V lost 6 bases, and 5 bases had no gene match. The germline V gene has CDR1 MDHEN and CDR2 SYDVKM. Here the CDR3 reads CASRPGQGVGYTF. The CDR3 DNA is TGTGCCAGCAGACCGGGACAGGGGGTCGGCTACACCTTC.

The CDR3 nucleotides are TGCGCCAGCAGCTCCCAGTCGAACACTGAAGCTTTCTTT. The encoded protein is CASSSQSNTEAFF. The chain combines TRBV5-1 with TRBJ1-1; no clear D gene. There are 13 residues in the CDR3. The germline V gene has CDR1 SGHRS and CDR2 YFSETQ. Deletions cut 3 bases from V and 1 base from J, with 7 bases between.

This clone came up once. J is TRBJ2-2 and V is TRBV25-1, with 11 nucleotides matching TRBD2. CDR1 and CDR2 (germline): MGHDK, SYGVNS. The junction had 5 bases not matched to a gene; V was cut back by 4 bases and J by 1 base. CDR3 length: 17 residues. In DNA form, the CDR3 reads TGTGCCAGCAGTGGGCCACTAGCGGGAGAGAACACCGGGGAGCTGTTTTTT. Its protein product is CASSGPLAGENTGELFF.

This sequence joins TRBV3-1 (or the pseudogene TRBV3-2) and TRBJ2-3; no definite D call. Per germline, CDR1 LGHDT and CDR2 YNNKEL (reference sequence). The length of the CDR3 is 13 residues. Trimming took off 1 base at V and 0 bases at J, with 2 bases between the two ends. The CDR3 sequence: CASSQASTDTQYF. The DNA for the CDR3 is TGTGCCAGCAGCCAAGCGAGCACAGATACGCAGTATTTT.

This clone showed up just a few times. This chain connects TRBV30 to TRBJ2-7, with D unresolved. In germline, CDR1 is GTSNPN, CDR2 SVGIG (reference sequence). This CDR3 comprises 13 residues. V lost 2 bases to trimming and J lost 5 bases, with 13 bases between them. CDR3 in DNA: TGTGCCTGGAGTCCAAACTTCTTCGACGAGCAGTACTTC. This translates into CAWSPNFFDEQYF.

CDR3 sequence reads: CASSYNRGNTGELFF. DNA for the CDR3: TGTGCCAGCAGTTACAACAGGGGGAACACCGGGGAGCTGTTTTTT. The chain is built from TRBV27 and TRBJ2-2; 7 bases align to TRBD1. Germline lookup yields CDR1 MNHEY and CDR2 SMNVEV (reference sequence). This CDR3 region has 15 residues. With 4 bases clipped from V and 1 base from J, the junction kept 3 bases outside the gene matches.

This clone has just one count. V is TRBV29-1 and J is TRBJ2-7; perhaps TRBD2 as D (6 bases). Germline V CDR1 and CDR2: SQVTM, ANQGSEA. This CDR3 is built from 15 residues. Deletions cut 4 bases from V and 3 bases from J, with 19 bases between. The CDR3: CSVVAEGRSNYEQYF. CDR3 nucleotides: TGCAGCGTTGTTGCGGAGGGGCGCAGTAACTACGAGCAGTACTTC.

This chain connects TRBV6-1 to TRBJ1-4, with 7 bases aligning to TRBD1. Germline assignment: CDR1 MNHNS and CDR2 SASEGT. The J segment lost 5 bases and the V segment lost 4 bases, leaving 10 bases of the junction unmatched. The CDR3 totals 16 residues. The CDR3 DNA sequence: TGTGCCAGCAGTGCACATAGACAGGGCGGGAATGAAAAACTGTTTTTT. It is translated as CASSAHRQGGNEKLFF.

This sequence joins TRBV11-2 and TRBJ2-7; 10 bases are shared with TRBD2. V gave up 3 bases and J gave up 5 bases; unmatched junction bases: 10. The CDR3 is 16 residues long. Germline-derived CDR1 and CDR2 are SGHAT and FQNNGV. Written as DNA, the CDR3 is TGTGCCAGCAGCTTGATGGCTAGCGGGAGTTCCCACGAGCAGTACTTC. Protein: CASSLMASGSSHEQYF.